This T cell receptor (beta chain) was captured in a study of T cell responses to AZD1222 COVID-19 vaccine (TCRdb year 2021). At the level of the whole study: Because spike-specific TCR depth and breadth did not differ between the two schedules, AZD1222 recipients who got a second dose at roughly 4 weeks were pooled with those who got a second dose at roughly 12 weeks. TCR sequencing was performed for about 250 trial participants, of whom around 200 were given two doses of AZD1222 and some 26 were given two doses of MenACWY control vaccine. Trial participants were enrolled into age subgroups of 18-55, 56-69 and 70-plus years, which contained about 160, 30 and 59 TCR-sequenced participants, respectively. Study-wide findings and limitations: Spike-specific TCR breadth and depth rose significantly after two AZD1222 doses compared with day 0 and with MenACWY recipients. Because no day 14 peak-response samples were available, the repertoires could be characterized only after the peak T cell response. Reportedly, almost half of the unique spike-specific TCRs recognized epitopes lying outside the regions that are mutated in the B.1.351 and B.1.1.7 variants. CD4 TCRs associated with the vaccine covered the entire spike protein, and the dominant responses were in regions 160-218 and 743-854. Participants were mostly white British, with more females than males. The authors suggested clonal diversity may have been underestimated. The 56-69-year group was small, and its depth increase did not reach significance, likely because of low power. Conclusions about previously exposed vaccinees were limited because only 5 or 6 AZD1222 recipients were SARS-CoV-2 seropositive at baseline.

As for this clone: The antigen this receptor binds is unknown. Base qualities are not at hand, and no much larger clone is one base apart.

The CDR3 regions of human TCRbeta chains were analyzed by immunosequencing. On the study's bioinformatics: Repertoire TCRs were matched against a reference library of SARS-CoV-2-specific TCRs generated with the MIRA antigen-specificity platform. Breadth was defined as the fraction of unique TCRs that were SARS-CoV-2-associated, and depth was defined as the fraction of total T cells that were SARS-CoV-2-associated. Using the MIRA data, each spike-specific TCR was mapped to the spike region that the TCR reacts to and placed in a CD4 or CD8 class. Log10-transformed breadth and depth values were compared by one-way ANOVA with Sidak's multiple comparisons tests. Here the immuneACCESS table is served through TCRdb, limited to in-frame sequences with V and J called. Missing clones are a known gap in these copies; in checked studies unresolved V genes cover under half, and the rest lacks a known reason. That table supplies the V and J calls and clone size; D and trimming were determined from the DNA. The sample records roughly 130,000 clones, 75% to 95% of which are singletons. The ten most abundant clones make up about 2.7% of the sample.

Taken with the paper, the label for time point translates to: baseline before first vaccination. Vaccinee samples came from UK trials COV001 and COV002, including a single-blind randomized controlled phase 2/3 trial of AZD1222 (ChAdOx1 nCoV-19) in healthy adults. For TCRbeta chain sequencing, PBMC samples from trial participants were taken at day 0 and at day 28 after the second dose. The sequences come from peripheral blood, collected on day 0 of AZD1222 vaccination. This TCR derives from an adult in good health.

At the DNA level, the sequence is TGTGCTAGTGGTTCGGAGGGACTCCGGCTACGGTTGGACCGGGGCGGCACAGATACGCAGTATTTT. Its coded protein is CASGSEGLRLRLDRGGTDTQYF. The receptor chain draws on TRBV12-5 and TRBJ2-3; D gene: possibly TRBD2, on 6 matching bases. Cut back by 4 bases and 1 base, the V and J ends lie 33 bases apart. CDR1 and CDR2, looked up from the germline V gene, are LGHNT and FRNRAP. The CDR3 runs 22 residues from the cysteine to the phenylalanine. Of the read, only the CDR3 DNA is kept; its 66 bases are in frame from base 1.